The rows below give T cell receptor beta chains drawn from one sample of a study of CD8+ T cells in alopecia areata. Produced via immunoSEQ multiplex PCR; TCRdb's table is partial and in-frame only. The data contain about 12,000 clones, over 60% of them singletons. The material sequenced was skin. The receptors shown here come from a human donor with alopecia areata. Each CDR3 is given with its conserved first and last residue. D genes are given only for firm matches. The listing skips clone size in some rows; elsewhere it reads once, few, many or a size class.

V: TRBV5-4; size: NA; J: TRBJ2-2; D: TRBD2; CDR3: CASSWGLAETGELFF; DNA: TGTGCCAGCAGCTGGGGACTAGCTGAGACCGGGGAGCTGTTTTTT
V: TRBV5-1; size: NA; J: TRBJ1-6; D: TRBD1; CDR3: CASSAGQGVSPLHF; DNA: TGCGCCAGCAGCGCCGGACAGGGGGTTTCACCCCTCCACTTT
V: TRBV12-5; size: NA; J: TRBJ1-5; D: NA; CDR3: CASGLSPNQPQHF; DNA: TGTGCTAGTGGTCTCTCCCCCAATCAGCCCCAGCATTTT
V: TRBV5-8; size: NA; J: TRBJ2-1; D: TRBD1; CDR3: CASSTDRDPRYNEQFF; DNA: TGTGCCAGCAGCACGGACAGGGATCCCCGATACAATGAGCAGTTCTTC
V: TRBV5-4; size: NA; J: TRBJ2-1; D: TRBD2; CDR3: CASSLESREGQEQFF; DNA: TGTGCCAGCAGCTTGGAGTCAAGGGAGGGTCAGGAGCAGTTCTTC
V: TRBV7-2; size: NA; J: TRBJ1-2; D: NA; CDR3: CASSTLPRGPHLNYGYTF; DNA: TGTGCCAGCAGCACCCTACCTAGGGGTCCACACCTTAACTATGGCTACACCTTC
V: TRBV6-5; size: NA; J: TRBJ2-7; D: TRBD2; CDR3: CASRNRDYSYEQYF; DNA: TGTGCCAGCAGAAATCGGGACTACAGCTACGAGCAGTACTTC
V: TRBV6-5; size: few; J: TRBJ1-3; D: TRBD1; CDR3: CAIGDRSSGNTIYF; DNA: TGTGCCATCGGGGACAGGAGCTCTGGAAACACCATATATTTT
V: TRBV29-1; size: NA; J: TRBJ2-1; D: TRBD2; CDR3: CSVPGGSGRTYNEQFF; DNA: TGCAGCGTTCCCGGAGGTAGCGGGAGAACCTACAATGAGCAGTTCTTC
V: TRBV5-1; size: NA; J: TRBJ2-7; D: NA; CDR3: CASSLTSLGSYEQYF; DNA: TGCGCCAGCAGCTTGACGTCTCTCGGATCCTACGAGCAGTACTTC
V: TRBV2; size: NA; J: TRBJ2-2; D: NA; CDR3: CASSEQVGELFF; DNA: TGTGCCAGCAGTGAACAGGTCGGGGAGCTGTTTTTT
V: TRBV29-1; size: once; J: TRBJ1-1; D: NA; CDR3: CSVFQLTEAFF; DNA: TGCAGCGTTTTCCAGTTGACTGAAGCTTTCTTT
V: TRBV6-6; size: NA; J: TRBJ1-5; D: TRBD1; CDR3: CASSIWTGPNQPQHF; DNA: TGTGCCAGCAGTATTTGGACAGGGCCCAATCAGCCCCAGCATTTT
V: TRBV5-4; size: medium-sized; J: TRBJ2-1; D: TRBD1; CDR3: CASSQQGAIYNEQFF; DNA: TGTGCCAGCAGCCAACAGGGGGCTATATACAATGAGCAGTTCTTC
V: TRBV6-1; size: once; J: TRBJ1-2; D: TRBD1; CDR3: CASSRQGEGGYTF; DNA: TGTGCCAGCAGTCGACAGGGGGAGGGGGGCTACACCTTC
V: TRBV29-1; size: few; J: TRBJ2-1; D: NA; CDR3: CSVESGRDDEQFF; DNA: TGCAGCGTTGAAAGCGGCAGGGACGATGAGCAGTTCTTC
V: TRBV6-5; size: NA; J: TRBJ2-2; D: NA; CDR3: CASRLMGAGTGELFF; DNA: TGTGCCAGCAGACTCATGGGGGCTGGCACCGGGGAGCTGTTTTTT
V: TRBV2; size: few; J: TRBJ2-1; D: TRBD2; CDR3: CASNGPAGGANEQFF; DNA: TGTGCCAGCAACGGGCCTGCGGGGGGGGCCAATGAGCAGTTCTTC
V: TRBV29-1; size: NA; J: TRBJ1-1; D: NA; CDR3: CSTIGPNTEAFF; DNA: TGCAGCACGATTGGCCCGAACACTGAAGCTTTCTTT
V: TRBV5-4; size: few; J: TRBJ2-4; D: NA; CDR3: CASAHPQAKNIQYF; DNA: TGTGCCAGCGCTCACCCCCAAGCCAAAAACATTCAGTACTTC
V: TRBV29-1; size: NA; J: TRBJ2-1; D: NA; CDR3: CSVVERGLRNEQFF; DNA: TGCAGCGTTGTTGAGAGGGGTTTAAGGAATGAGCAGTTCTTC
V: TRBV7-2; size: few; J: TRBJ2-7; D: NA; CDR3: CASSHRLGGEQYF; DNA: TGTGCCAGCAGCCATCGGTTAGGAGGCGAGCAGTACTTC
V: TRBV7-6; size: NA; J: TRBJ2-7; D: NA; CDR3: CASRPTAGYEQYF; DNA: TGTGCCAGCAGACCGACAGCTGGATACGAGCAGTACTTC
V: TRBV28; size: few; J: TRBJ2-7; D: NA; CDR3: CASSLRWPEGSDEQYF; DNA: TGTGCCAGCAGTTTACGTTGGCCCGAGGGTTCGGACGAGCAGTACTTC
V: TRBV9; size: NA; J: TRBJ2-1; D: TRBD2; CDR3: CASSVGRASGGYNEQFF; DNA: TGTGCCAGCAGCGTAGGCCGGGCTAGCGGGGGGTACAATGAGCAGTTCTTC
V: TRBV18; size: NA; J: TRBJ2-3; D: TRBD1; CDR3: CASSPGTATDTQYF; DNA: TGTGCCAGCTCTCCAGGGACAGCCACAGATACGCAGTATTTT
V: TRBV4-3; size: NA; J: TRBJ2-1; D: TRBD2; CDR3: CASSQGSASGGPSSYNEQFF; DNA: TGCGCCAGCAGCCAAGGGTCGGCTAGCGGGGGCCCCAGCTCCTACAATGAGCAGTTCTTC
V: TRBV5-8; size: NA; J: TRBJ1-5; D: TRBD1; CDR3: CASSLKGAGQPQHF; DNA: TGTGCCAGCAGCTTGAAGGGGGCCGGACAGCCCCAGCATTTT
V: TRBV5-1; size: NA; J: TRBJ2-7; D: NA; CDR3: CASSSRAGTFGEQYF; DNA: TGCGCCAGCAGCTCCCGGGCCGGGACCTTTGGAGAGCAGTACTTC
V: TRBV7-2; size: NA; J: TRBJ2-3; D: NA; CDR3: CASSSSQSTDTQYF; DNA: TGTGCCAGCAGCTCCTCCCAAAGCACAGATACGCAGTATTTT
V: TRBV19; size: few; J: TRBJ2-7; D: NA; CDR3: CASSISPGVSYEQYF; DNA: TGTGCCAGTAGTATCTCTCCGGGAGTCTCCTACGAGCAGTACTTC
V: TRBV6-6; size: NA; J: TRBJ2-4; D: NA; CDR3: CASTPSAGLNIQYF; DNA: TGTGCCAGCACCCCTTCGGCAGGGTTGAACATTCAGTACTTC
V: TRBV5-4; size: NA; J: TRBJ2-1; D: NA; CDR3: CTSSAGRNRYNEQFF; DNA: TGTACCAGCAGCGCAGGACGGAATAGATACAATGAGCAGTTCTTC
V: TRBV30; size: NA; J: TRBJ2-1; D: NA; CDR3: CAWSVVNEQFF; DNA: TGTGCCTGGAGTGTAGTAAATGAGCAGTTCTTC
V: TRBV5-1; size: few; J: TRBJ1-5; D: NA; CDR3: CASSLVLEQVHGNQPQHF; DNA: TGCGCCAGCAGCTTGGTCTTAGAACAGGTTCATGGCAATCAGCCCCAGCATTTT
V: TRBV5-1; size: NA; J: TRBJ1-2; D: TRBD1; CDR3: CASSSDPGQGLVGYTF; DNA: TGCGCCAGCAGCTCGGATCCGGGACAGGGACTCGTCGGCTACACCTTC
V: TRBV27; size: NA; J: TRBJ2-2; D: NA; CDR3: CASSLNKNTGELFF; DNA: TGTGCCAGCAGTCTAAACAAGAACACCGGGGAGCTGTTTTTT
V: TRBV7-6; size: few; J: TRBJ2-4; D: NA; CDR3: CASSPAPGAKNIQYF; DNA: TGTGCCAGCAGCCCCGCTCCCGGGGCCAAAAACATTCAGTACTTC
V: TRBV6-5; size: NA; J: TRBJ1-1; D: TRBD1; CDR3: CASSYSQGAATEAFF; DNA: TGTGCCAGCAGTTATTCACAGGGGGCGGCCACTGAAGCTTTCTTT
V: TRBV4-1; size: NA; J: TRBJ2-1; D: TRBD2; CDR3: CASSQVSGSYNEQFF; DNA: TGCGCCAGCAGCCAAGTTAGCGGGAGTTACAATGAGCAGTTCTTC
V: TRBV7-9; size: few; J: TRBJ2-1; D: TRBD2; CDR3: CASSSDGTSYEQFF; DNA: TGTGCCAGCAGCTCAGATGGGACTAGCTATGAGCAGTTCTTC
V: TRBV2; size: NA; J: TRBJ2-7; D: NA; CDR3: CASSIQGSYEQYF; DNA: TGTGCCAGCAGCATACAGGGCTCCTACGAGCAGTACTTC
V: TRBV7-8; size: NA; J: TRBJ2-7; D: TRBD2; CDR3: CASSLSFGLAVEQYF; DNA: TGTGCCAGCAGCTTATCTTTCGGACTAGCGGTCGAGCAGTACTTC
V: TRBV28; size: NA; J: TRBJ2-7; D: NA; CDR3: CASSDRFYEQYF; DNA: TGTGCCAGCAGTGACAGGTTCTACGAGCAGTACTTC
V: TRBV7-2; size: NA; J: TRBJ1-5; D: NA; CDR3: CASSLSQVQPQHF; DNA: TGTGCCAGCAGCTTATCCCAGGTTCAGCCCCAGCATTTT
V: TRBV11-2; size: NA; J: TRBJ2-3; D: NA; CDR3: CASSFGGGVDTQYF; DNA: TGTGCCAGCAGCTTCGGGGGCGGAGTAGATACGCAGTATTTT
V: TRBV7-6; size: NA; J: TRBJ2-1; D: TRBD1; CDR3: CASSSRRDRGSYNEQFF; DNA: TGTGCCAGCAGCTCTCGCCGGGACAGGGGGTCCTACAATGAGCAGTTCTTC
V: TRBV27; size: few; J: TRBJ2-7; D: NA; CDR3: CASSLDRGWNEQYF; DNA: TGTGCCAGCAGTTTAGATAGGGGCTGGAACGAGCAGTACTTC
V: TRBV28; size: few; J: TRBJ2-3; D: NA; CDR3: CASSRGFTDTQYF; DNA: TGTGCCAGCAGTAGAGGGTTCACAGATACGCAGTATTTT
V: TRBV6-5; size: NA; J: TRBJ2-4; D: TRBD2; CDR3: CASSPRGGHIQYF; DNA: TGTGCCAGCAGCCCTCGGGGGGGCCACATTCAGTACTTC
V: TRBV4-3; size: NA; J: TRBJ2-7; D: NA; CDR3: CASSQELQGYEQYF; DNA: TGCGCCAGCAGCCAAGAACTCCAGGGCTACGAGCAGTACTTC